These T cell receptor beta chains were read from a single sample in a study of T cells in Graves' hyperthyroidism and ophthalmopathy. TCRdb called the multiplex PCR reads again in MiXCR, with one record for every CDR3 protein. The table includes 310,000 or so distinct CDR3 sequences, about 17% detected once. Sequenced: blood. These receptors came from a woman in her fifties or sixties with Graves' ophthalmopathy. Both conserved end residues are part of each CDR3. The order of the fields is J gene, D gene, CDR3 length, V gene, clone size, CDR3 DNA, CDR3 protein. D genes are given only for firm matches. Expanded clones are given a class, and other clones once, few, many or no size at all.

TRBJ2-3 . 15 TRBV11-1 many TGTGCCAGCAGCTTTATCGGCGAGGGCACAGATACGCAGTATTTT CASSFIGEGTDTQYF
TRBJ2-7 . 15 TRBV20-1 many TGCAGTGCTAGAGATCCCGCAGTTGGCTCCTACGAGCAGTACTTC CSARDPAVGSYEQYF
TRBJ1-5 . 13 TRBV30 . TGTGCCTGGAGTTGGGGGAGCAATCAGCCCCAGCATTTT CAWSWGSNQPQHF
TRBJ1-6 TRBD1 16 TRBV11-2 many TGTGCCAGCAGCTTATTTTCGGGGACAGATAATTCACCCCTCCACTTT CASSLFSGTDNSPLHF
TRBJ2-1 . 14 TRBV7-2 few TGTGCCAGCAGCCCCTTCGGGGAGTACAATGAGCAGTTCTTC CASSPFGEYNEQFF
TRBJ2-3 . 15 TRBV12-3/TRBV12-4 many TGTGCCAGCAGTTTTGAGTCCAGGAACACAGATACGCAGTATTTT CASSFESRNTDTQYF
TRBJ1-1 . 15 TRBV5-4 many TGTGCCAGCAGCGGAACGGGGCACATGAACACTGAAGCTTTCTTT CASSGTGHMNTEAFF
TRBJ2-4 . 15 TRBV27 few TGTGCCAGCAGTAGTGGTGGAGTAGCCAAAAACATTCAGTACTTC CASSSGGVAKNIQYF
TRBJ1-1 TRBD1 14 TRBV28 many TGTGCCAGCAACTCTAGGGGGCTTGGGACTGAAGCTTTCTTT CASNSRGLGTEAFF
TRBJ2-3 TRBD2 14 TRBV5-1 . TGCGCCAGCAGCCCCGCTAGCGGGAGACTGATAAAGTATTTT CASSPASGRLIKYF
TRBJ2-5 TRBD1 14 TRBV5-1 many TGCGCCAGCAGTTCCCCTAGACAGGGGGGTACCCAGTACTTC CASSSPRQGGTQYF
TRBJ2-7 . 13 TRBV6-1 many TGTGCCAGCAGTTTCGGTCCCGACTACGAGCAGTACTTC CASSFGPDYEQYF
TRBJ1-1 TRBD1 15 TRBV27 many TGTGCCAGCAGGGGACAGGGTGCAGGTTGGACTGAAGCTTTCTTT CASRGQGAGWTEAFF
TRBJ2-4 TRBD2 14 TRBV27 few TGTGCCAGCAGGGCCGGGACTAGTGGGGACATTCAGTACTTC CASRAGTSGDIQYF
TRBJ2-7 TRBD2 13 TRBV5-1 few TGCGCCAGCAGCGTGGGACTAGGCGACGAGCAGTACTTC CASSVGLGDEQYF
TRBJ2-1 . 13 TRBV7-6 few TGTGCCAGCAGCTTACTAACCTACAATGAGCAGTTCTTC CASSLLTYNEQFF
TRBJ2-7 . 14 TRBV4-3 many TGCGCCAGCAGCGCGAGCCACGGGGTCTACGAGCAGTACTTC CASSASHGVYEQYF
TRBJ2-1 TRBD1 15 TRBV27 . TGTGCCAGCAGTCAGGGGGTGACAACCACCAATGAGCAGTTCTTC CASSQGVTTTNEQFF
TRBJ2-1 TRBD2 15 TRBV6-1 many TGTGCCAGCAGTTCTAGCGGGGGGAGAATGGGTGAGCAGTTCTTC CASSSSGGRMGEQFF
TRBJ1-2 TRBD1 12 TRBV4-2 . TGTGCCAGCAGCCAAGGAGGGGGCGGCTACACCTTC CASSQGGGGYTF
TRBJ2-7 TRBD1 14 TRBV27 . TGTGCCAGCAGTTTACGGCAGGGGGCGATTGAGCAGTACTTC CASSLRQGAIEQYF
TRBJ2-3 . 17 TRBV11-2 . TGTGCCAGCAGCGGGATTTCGACGGGGTTTAGCACAGATACGCAGTATTTT CASSGISTGFSTDTQYF
TRBJ1-1 . 14 TRBV30 many TGTGCCTGGAGTTACGGGACCTCTGATACTGAAGCTTTCTTT CAWSYGTSDTEAFF
TRBJ1-1 . 14 TRBV6-2/TRBV6-3 many TGTGCCAGCAGCCGTCAGGGTTGGGACACTGAAGCTTTCTTT CASSRQGWDTEAFF
TRBJ2-3 . 16 TRBV11-3 many TGTGCCAGCAGCCCGTCAGGACGGGAGATCGCAGATACGCAGTATTTT CASSPSGREIADTQYF
TRBJ1-1 . 15 TRBV9 many TGTGCCAGCAGCGCAACGGGGAATTCGGACACTGAAGCTTTCTTT CASSATGNSDTEAFF
TRBJ1-6 TRBD1 15 TRBV27 . TGTGCCAGCAGTATACGGACAGGGGGCGGTTCACCCCTCCACTTT CASSIRTGGGSPLHF
TRBJ1-1 . 12 TRBV12-3/TRBV12-4 many TGTGCCAGCAGCAACCTTCTCACTGAAGCTTTCTTT CASSNLLTEAFF
TRBJ2-1 TRBD2 14 TRBV5-1 many TGCGCCAGCAGCTGGGAGGGGACCTACAATGAGCAGTTCTTC CASSWEGTYNEQFF